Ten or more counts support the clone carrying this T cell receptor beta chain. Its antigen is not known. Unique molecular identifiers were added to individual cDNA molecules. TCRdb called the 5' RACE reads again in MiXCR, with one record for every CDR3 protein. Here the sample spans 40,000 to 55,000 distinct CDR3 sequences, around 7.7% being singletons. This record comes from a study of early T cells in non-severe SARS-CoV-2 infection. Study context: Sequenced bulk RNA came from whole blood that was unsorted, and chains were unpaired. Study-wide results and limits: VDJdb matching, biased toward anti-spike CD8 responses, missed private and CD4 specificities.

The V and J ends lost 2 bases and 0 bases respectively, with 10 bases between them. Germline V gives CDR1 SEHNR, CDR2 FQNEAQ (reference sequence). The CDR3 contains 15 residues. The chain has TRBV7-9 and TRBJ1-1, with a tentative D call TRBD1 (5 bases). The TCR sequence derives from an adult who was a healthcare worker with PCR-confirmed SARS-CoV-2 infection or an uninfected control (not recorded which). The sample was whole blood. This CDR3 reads CASSLNRLMNTEAFF. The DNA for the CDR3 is TGTGCCAGCAGCTTAAACAGGCTAATGAACACTGAAGCTTTCTTT.